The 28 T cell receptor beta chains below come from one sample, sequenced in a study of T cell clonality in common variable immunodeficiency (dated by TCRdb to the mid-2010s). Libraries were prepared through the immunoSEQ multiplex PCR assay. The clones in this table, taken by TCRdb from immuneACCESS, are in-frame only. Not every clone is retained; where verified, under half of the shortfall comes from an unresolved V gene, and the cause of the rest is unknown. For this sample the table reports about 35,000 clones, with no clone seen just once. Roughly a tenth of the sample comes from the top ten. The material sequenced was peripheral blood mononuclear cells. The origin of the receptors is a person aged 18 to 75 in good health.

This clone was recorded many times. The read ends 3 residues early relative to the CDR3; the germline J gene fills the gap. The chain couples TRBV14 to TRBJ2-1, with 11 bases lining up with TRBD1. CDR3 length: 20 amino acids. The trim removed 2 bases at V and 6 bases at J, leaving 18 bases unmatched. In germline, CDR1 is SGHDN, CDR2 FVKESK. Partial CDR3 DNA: TGTGCCAGCAGCCAATACACCCGGGACAGGGGGTCGGACGTCGCCAATGAG. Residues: CASSQYTRDRGSDVANE. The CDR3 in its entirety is CASSQYTRDRGSDVANEQFF. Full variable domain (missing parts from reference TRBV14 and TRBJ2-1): EAGVTQFPSHSVIEKGQTVTLRCDPISGHDNLYWYRRVMGKEIKFLLHFVKESKQDESGMPNNRFLAERTGGTYSTLKVQPAELEDSGVYFCASSQYTRDRGSDVANEQFFGPGTRLTVL.

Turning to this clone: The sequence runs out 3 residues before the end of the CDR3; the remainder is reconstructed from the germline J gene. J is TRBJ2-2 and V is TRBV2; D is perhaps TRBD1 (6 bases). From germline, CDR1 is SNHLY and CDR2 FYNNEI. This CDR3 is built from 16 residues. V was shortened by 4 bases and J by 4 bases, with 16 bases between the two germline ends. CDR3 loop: CASSGDTRSVTGELFF. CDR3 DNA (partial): TGTGCCAGCAGTGGGGACACCCGGTCGGTCACCGGGGAG.

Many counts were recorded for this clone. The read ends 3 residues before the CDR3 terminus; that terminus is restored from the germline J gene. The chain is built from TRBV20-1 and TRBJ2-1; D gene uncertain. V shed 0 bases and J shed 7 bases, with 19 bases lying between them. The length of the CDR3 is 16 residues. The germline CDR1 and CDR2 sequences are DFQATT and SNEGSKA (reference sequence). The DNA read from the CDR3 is TGCAGTGCTAGAGATAGTGAAAACTCCCCTACGAATGAG. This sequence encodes CSARDSENSPTNE. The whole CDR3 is CSARDSENSPTNEQFF.

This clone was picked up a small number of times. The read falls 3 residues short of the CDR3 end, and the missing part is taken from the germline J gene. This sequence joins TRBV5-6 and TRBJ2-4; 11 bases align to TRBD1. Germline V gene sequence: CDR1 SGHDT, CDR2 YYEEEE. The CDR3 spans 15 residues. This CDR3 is CASSRADRGLQPQYF. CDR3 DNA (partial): TGTGCCAGCAGCCGAGCGGACAGGGGGCTCCAGCCT.

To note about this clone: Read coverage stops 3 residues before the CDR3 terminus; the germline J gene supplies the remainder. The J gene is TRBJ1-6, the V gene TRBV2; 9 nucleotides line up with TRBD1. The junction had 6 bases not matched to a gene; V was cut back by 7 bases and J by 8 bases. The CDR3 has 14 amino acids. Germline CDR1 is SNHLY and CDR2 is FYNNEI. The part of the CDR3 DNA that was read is TGTGCCAGCACCGGACAGGGGCCCTATTCACCC. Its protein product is CASTGQGPYSP. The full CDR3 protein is CASTGQGPYSPLHF.

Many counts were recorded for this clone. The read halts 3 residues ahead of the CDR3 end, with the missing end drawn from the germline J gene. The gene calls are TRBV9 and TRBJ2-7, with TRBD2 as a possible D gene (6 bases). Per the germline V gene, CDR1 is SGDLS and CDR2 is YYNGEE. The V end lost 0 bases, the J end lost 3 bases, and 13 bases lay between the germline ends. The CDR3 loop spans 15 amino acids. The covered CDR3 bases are TGTGCCAGCAGCGTAGGAGGGGACTCCAGCTACGAG. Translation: CASSVGGDSSYE. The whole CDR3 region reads CASSVGGDSSYEQYF.

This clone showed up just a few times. CDR3 protein: CASSETRAQPQHF. Partial CDR3 DNA: TGTGCCAGCAGTGAGACCAGGGCTCAGCCC. J is TRBJ1-5 and V is TRBV2; TRBD1 is a possible D gene (5 bases). The read ends 3 residues shy of where the CDR3 ends; the end is completed using the germline J gene. V was cut by 3 bases and J by 6 bases, with 9 bases left in between. Germline values: CDR1 SNHLY, CDR2 FYNNEI. The CDR3 covers 13 residues.

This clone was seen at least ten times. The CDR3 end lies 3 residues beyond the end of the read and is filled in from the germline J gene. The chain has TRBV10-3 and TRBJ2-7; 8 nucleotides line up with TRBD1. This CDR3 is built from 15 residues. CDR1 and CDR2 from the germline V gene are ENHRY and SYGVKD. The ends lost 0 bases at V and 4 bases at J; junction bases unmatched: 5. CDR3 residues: CAISESRQGLYEQYF. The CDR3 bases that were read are TGTGCCATCAGTGAGTCCAGACAGGGGCTATACGAG.

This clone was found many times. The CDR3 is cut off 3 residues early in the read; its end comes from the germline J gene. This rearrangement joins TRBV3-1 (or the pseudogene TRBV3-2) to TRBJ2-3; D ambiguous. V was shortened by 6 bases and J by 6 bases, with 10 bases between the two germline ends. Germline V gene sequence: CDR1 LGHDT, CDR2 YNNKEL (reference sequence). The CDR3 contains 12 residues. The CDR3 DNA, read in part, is TGTGCCAGCAGTCTTTCCGGGGATACG. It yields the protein CASSLSGDT. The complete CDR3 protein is CASSLSGDTQYF.

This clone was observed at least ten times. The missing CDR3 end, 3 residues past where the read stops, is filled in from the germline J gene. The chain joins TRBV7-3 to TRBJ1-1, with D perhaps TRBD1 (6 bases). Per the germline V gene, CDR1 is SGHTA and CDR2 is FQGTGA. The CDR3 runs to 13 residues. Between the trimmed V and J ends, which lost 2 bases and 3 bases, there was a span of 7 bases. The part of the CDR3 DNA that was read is TGTGCCAGCAGCTTATCAGGGGACACTGAA. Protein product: CASSLSGDTE. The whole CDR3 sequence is CASSLSGDTEAFF.

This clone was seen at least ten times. The sequenced part of the CDR3 DNA is TGTGCCAGCGGCGACATGAACACTGAA. Protein sequence: CASGDMNTE. The whole CDR3 reads CASGDMNTEAFF. The V and J genes are TRBV28 and TRBJ1-1; D uncertain. The sequence runs out 3 residues before the end of the CDR3; the remainder is reconstructed from the germline J gene. Trimming took 8 bases from V and 0 from J, leaving 7 bases between them. The CDR3 extends over 12 amino acids. Germline V gives CDR1 MDHEN, CDR2 SYDVKM.

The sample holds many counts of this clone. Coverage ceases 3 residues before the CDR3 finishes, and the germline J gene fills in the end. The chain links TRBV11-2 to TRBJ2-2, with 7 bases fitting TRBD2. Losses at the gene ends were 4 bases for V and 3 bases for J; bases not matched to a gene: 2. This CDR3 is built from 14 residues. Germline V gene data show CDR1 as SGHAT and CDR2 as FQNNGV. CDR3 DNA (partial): TGTGCCAGCAGCTCAGGGAGGGACACCGGGGAG. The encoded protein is CASSSGRDTGE. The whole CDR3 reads CASSSGRDTGELFF.

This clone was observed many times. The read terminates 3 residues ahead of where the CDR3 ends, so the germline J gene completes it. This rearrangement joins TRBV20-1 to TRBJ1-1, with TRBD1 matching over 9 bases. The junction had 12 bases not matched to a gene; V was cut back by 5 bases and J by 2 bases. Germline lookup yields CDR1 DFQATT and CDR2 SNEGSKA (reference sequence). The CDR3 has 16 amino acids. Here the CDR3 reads CSAVGDRVEGNTEAFF. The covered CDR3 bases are TGCAGTGCTGTCGGGGACAGGGTTGAAGGTAACACTGAA.

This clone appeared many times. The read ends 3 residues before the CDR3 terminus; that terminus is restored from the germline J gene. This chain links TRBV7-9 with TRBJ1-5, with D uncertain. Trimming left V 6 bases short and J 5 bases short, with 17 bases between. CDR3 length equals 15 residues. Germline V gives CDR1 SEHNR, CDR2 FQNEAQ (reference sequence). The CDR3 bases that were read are TGTGCCAGCAGTTTTGGCACGGGGTCGCATCAGCCC. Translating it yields CASSFGTGSHQP. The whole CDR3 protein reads CASSFGTGSHQPQHF.

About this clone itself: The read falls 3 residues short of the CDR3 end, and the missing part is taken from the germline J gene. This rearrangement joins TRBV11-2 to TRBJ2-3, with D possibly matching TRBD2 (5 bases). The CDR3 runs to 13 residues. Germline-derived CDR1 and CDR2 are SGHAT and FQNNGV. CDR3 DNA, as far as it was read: TGTGCCAGCAGTCCGGGGAACCAAGAGACG. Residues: CASSPGNQET. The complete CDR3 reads CASSPGNQETQYF.

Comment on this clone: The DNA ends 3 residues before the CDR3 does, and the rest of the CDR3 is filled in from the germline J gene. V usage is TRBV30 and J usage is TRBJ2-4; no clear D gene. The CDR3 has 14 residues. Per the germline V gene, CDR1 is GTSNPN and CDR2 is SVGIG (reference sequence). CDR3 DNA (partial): TGTGCCTGGAGTGTACAGTCGGCGATCTATGGT. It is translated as CAWSVQSAIYG. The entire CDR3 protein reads CAWSVQSAIYGQYF.

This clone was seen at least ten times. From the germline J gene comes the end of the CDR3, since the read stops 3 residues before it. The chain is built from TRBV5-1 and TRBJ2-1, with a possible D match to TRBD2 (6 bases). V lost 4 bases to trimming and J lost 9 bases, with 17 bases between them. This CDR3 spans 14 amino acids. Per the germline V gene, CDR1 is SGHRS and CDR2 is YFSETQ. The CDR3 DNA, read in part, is TGCGCCAGCAGCCTAAGGGACTTCGCGAGTGAG. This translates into CASSLRDFASE. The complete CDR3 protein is CASSLRDFASEQFF.

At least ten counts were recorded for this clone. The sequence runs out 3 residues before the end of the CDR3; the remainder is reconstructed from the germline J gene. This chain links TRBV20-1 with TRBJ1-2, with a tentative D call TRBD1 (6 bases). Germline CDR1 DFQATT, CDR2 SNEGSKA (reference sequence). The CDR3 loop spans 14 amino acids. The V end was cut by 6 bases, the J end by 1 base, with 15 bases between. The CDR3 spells CSAPVGQLNYGYTF. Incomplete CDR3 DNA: TGCAGTGCCCCCGTCGGACAGCTTAACTATGGC.

CDR3 protein: CASSPGSTNEKLFF. CDR3 DNA (partial): TGTGCCAGCAGCCCAGGGTCAACTAATGAAAAG. V usage is TRBV7-9 and J usage is TRBJ2-2; D possibly corresponds to TRBD1 (5 bases). Coverage ceases 3 residues before the CDR3 finishes, and the germline J gene fills in the end. The CDR3 length is 14 residues. The V gene's germline CDR1 is SEHNR and CDR2 FQNEAQ (reference sequence).

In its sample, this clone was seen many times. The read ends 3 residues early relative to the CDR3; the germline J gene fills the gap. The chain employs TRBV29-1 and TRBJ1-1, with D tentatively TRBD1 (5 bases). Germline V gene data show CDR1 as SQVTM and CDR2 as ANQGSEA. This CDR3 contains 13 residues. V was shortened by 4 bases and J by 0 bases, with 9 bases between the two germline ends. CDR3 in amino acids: CSVVRQMNTEAFF. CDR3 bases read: TGCAGCGTTGTTAGACAGATGAACACTGAA.

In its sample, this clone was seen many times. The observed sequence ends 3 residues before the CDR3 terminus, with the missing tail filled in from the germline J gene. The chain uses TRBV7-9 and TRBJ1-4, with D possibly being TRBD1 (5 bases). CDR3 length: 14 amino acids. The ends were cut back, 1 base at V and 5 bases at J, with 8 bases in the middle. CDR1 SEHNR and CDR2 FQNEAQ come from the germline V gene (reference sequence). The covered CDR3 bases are TGTGCCAGCAGCTTAGGACAGATAAATGAAAAA. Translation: CASSLGQINEK. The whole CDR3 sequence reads CASSLGQINEKLFF.

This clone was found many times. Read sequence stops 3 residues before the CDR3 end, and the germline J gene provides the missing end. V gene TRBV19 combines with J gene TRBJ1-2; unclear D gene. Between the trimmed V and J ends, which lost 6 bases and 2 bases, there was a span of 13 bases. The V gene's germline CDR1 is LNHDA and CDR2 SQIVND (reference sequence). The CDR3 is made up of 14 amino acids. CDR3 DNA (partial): TGTGCCAGTAGCGACATCTACACCAACTATGGC. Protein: CASSDIYTNYG. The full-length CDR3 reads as CASSDIYTNYGYTF.

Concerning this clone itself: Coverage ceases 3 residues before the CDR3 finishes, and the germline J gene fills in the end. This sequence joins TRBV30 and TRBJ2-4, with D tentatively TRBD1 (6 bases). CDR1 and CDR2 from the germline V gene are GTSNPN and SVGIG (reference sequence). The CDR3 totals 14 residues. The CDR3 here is CAWSGDTNNYGQYF. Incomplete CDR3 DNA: TGTGCCTGGAGCGGGGACACCAATAACTATGGT.

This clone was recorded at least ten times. The CDR3 bases that were read are TGTGCCTGGAGTTCGGGTACCTACAATGAG. Translated, it gives CAWSSGTYNE. The entire CDR3 sequence reads CAWSSGTYNEQFF. This chain uses TRBV30 with TRBJ2-1; D gene ambiguous. With the read ending 3 residues before the CDR3 end, the germline J gene is used to fill in that end. Germline CDR1 reads GTSNPN; CDR2 reads SVGIG (reference sequence). Trimming pared 2 bases from V and 2 bases from J, leaving 7 bases between. The CDR3 is 13 residues long.

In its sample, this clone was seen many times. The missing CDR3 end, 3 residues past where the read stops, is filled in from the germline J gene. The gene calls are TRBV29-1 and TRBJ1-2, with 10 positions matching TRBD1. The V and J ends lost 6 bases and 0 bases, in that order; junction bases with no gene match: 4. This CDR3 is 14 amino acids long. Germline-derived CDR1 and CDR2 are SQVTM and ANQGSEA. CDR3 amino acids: CSVPGQGTNYGYTF. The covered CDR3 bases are TGCAGCGTCCCGGGACAGGGGACTAACTATGGC.

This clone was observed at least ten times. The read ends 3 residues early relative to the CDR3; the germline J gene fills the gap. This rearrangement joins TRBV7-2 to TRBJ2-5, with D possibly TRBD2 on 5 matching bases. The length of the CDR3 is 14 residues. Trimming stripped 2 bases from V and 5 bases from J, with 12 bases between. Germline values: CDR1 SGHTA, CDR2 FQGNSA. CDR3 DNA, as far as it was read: TGTGCCAGCAGCTTATACCTTGGCGGGGAGACC. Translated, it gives CASSLYLGGET. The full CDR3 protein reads CASSLYLGGETQYF.

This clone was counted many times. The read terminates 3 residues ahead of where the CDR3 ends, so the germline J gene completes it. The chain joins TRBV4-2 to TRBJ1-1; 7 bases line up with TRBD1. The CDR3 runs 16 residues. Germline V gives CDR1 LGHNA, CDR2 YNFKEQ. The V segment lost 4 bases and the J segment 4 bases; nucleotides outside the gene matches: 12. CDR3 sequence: CASSPRDRSWGTEAFF. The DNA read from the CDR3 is TGTGCCAGCAGCCCTAGGGACAGAAGTTGGGGCACTGAA.

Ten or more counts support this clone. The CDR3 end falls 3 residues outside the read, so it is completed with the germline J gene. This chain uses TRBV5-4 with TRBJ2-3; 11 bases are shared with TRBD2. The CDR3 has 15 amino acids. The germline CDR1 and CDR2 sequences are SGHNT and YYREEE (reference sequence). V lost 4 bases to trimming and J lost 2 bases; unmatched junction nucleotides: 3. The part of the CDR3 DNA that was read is TGTGCCAGCAGCGTACTAGCGGGAGACACAGATACG. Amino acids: CASSVLAGDTDT. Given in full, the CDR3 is CASSVLAGDTDTQYF.